A single T cell receptor beta chain is shown here with its context. The sample originates from a study of human CD8 memory T cell subsets. UMI-labeled 5' RACE was the method by which TCR beta libraries were made. TCRdb reanalyzed the 5' RACE reads, giving one entry per CDR3 protein sequence and no DNA. This sample's table reports 7,500 to 9,000 distinct CDR3 sequences. Designated as TPEX, the CCR7+ PD-1+ TIGIT+ early memory CD8+ T cells showed dysfunctional, exhausted-like traits. This sequence was found in a human donor in good health. The sample was CD8+ T cells from PBMCs.

The CDR3 sequence: CASSSPWGGGKDNEQFF. This sequence joins TRBV7-9 and TRBJ2-1; there is no DNA to check the TCRdb D call of TRBD1. Germline lookup yields CDR1 SEHNR and CDR2 FQNEAQ (reference sequence). The length of the CDR3 is 17 residues. The complete variable domain, with remaining parts taken from reference TRBV7-9 and TRBJ2-1, reads DTGVSQNPRHKITKRGQNVTFRCDPISEHNRLYWYRQTLGQGPEFLTYFQNEAQLEKSRLLSDRFSAERPKGSFSTLEIQRTEQGDSAMYLCASSSPWGGGKDNEQFFGPGTRLTVL.